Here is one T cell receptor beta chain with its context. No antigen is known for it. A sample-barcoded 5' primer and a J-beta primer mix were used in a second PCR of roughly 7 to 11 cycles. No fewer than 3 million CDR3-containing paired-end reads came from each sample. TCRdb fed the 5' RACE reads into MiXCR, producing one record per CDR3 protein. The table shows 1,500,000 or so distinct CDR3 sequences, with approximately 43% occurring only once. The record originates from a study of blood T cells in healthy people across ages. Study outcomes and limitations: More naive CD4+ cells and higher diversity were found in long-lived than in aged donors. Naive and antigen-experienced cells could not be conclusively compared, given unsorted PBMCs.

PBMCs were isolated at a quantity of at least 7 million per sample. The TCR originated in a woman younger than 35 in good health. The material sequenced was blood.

The CDR3 spells CASSVEAVLYGTEAFF. The CDR3 nucleotides are TGTGCCAGCAGCGTAGAGGCAGTACTTTATGGCACTGAAGCTTTCTTT. The V call is TRBV9, the J call TRBJ1-1, with no clear D. V dropped 0 bases and J dropped 4 bases, with 16 bases sitting between them. CDR3 length: 16 amino acids. Germline loops: CDR1 SGDLS, CDR2 YYNGEE.